This T cell receptor beta chain stems from a study of cytomegalovirus exposure and HLA in healthy donors. In its sample, this clone was seen once. Losses at the gene ends were 8 bases for V and 3 bases for J; bases not matched to a gene: 12. CDR3 length equals 16 residues. CDR1 SNHLY and CDR2 FYNNEI come from the germline V gene. The PCR employed 60 Vbeta primers together with 13 Jbeta primers. Some clones are missing from TCRdb's copy, which holds only in-frame ones; the method was immunoSEQ multiplex PCR. The data contain under 45,000 clones, around 64% of them singletons. The TCR sequence derives from a human donor in good health. Input material: PBMCs. The V and J genes are TRBV2 and TRBJ2-5, with 10 nucleotides matching TRBD2. CDR3 sequence: CASSSSTSGDKETQYF. The CDR3 DNA reads TGTGCCAGCTCCTCGTCAACTAGCGGGGATAAAGAGACCCAGTACTTC.